This entry lists 23 T cell receptor beta chains sequenced from one sample in a study of cytomegalovirus exposure and HLA in healthy donors. Both 60 Vbeta primers and 13 Jbeta primers went into the PCR. TCRdb's table, derived via immunoSEQ multiplex PCR, lists solely in-frame clones and lacks some. The data show over 55,000 clones, with roughly two thirds seen just once and 6.5% to 8% held by the top ten. Material for sequencing was PBMCs. The source of these receptors is a man aged 40-55 years in good health and CMV-seropositive.

CDR3 residues: CASSSGLAGGPGDTQYF. CDR3 in DNA: TGCGCCAGCAGCTCCGGACTAGCGGGAGGGCCGGGGGATACGCAGTATTTT. The chain combines TRBV5-1 with TRBJ2-3; 15 nucleotides align to TRBD2. The J segment lost 6 bases and the V segment lost 3 bases, leaving 8 bases of the junction unmatched. The CDR3 totals 17 residues. Germline V gives CDR1 SGHRS, CDR2 YFSETQ.

The chain recombines TRBV9 with TRBJ1-1; D is perhaps TRBD1 (6 bases). CDR3 length equals 14 residues. The V and J ends lost 0 bases and 4 bases respectively, with 10 bases between them. The germline V gene has CDR1 SGDLS and CDR2 YYNGEE. CDR3 amino acids: CASSVGTVATEAFF. The DNA for the CDR3 is TGTGCCAGCAGCGTAGGGACAGTTGCCACTGAAGCTTTCTTT.

The chain joins TRBV7-8 to TRBJ2-1; 9 nucleotides align to TRBD2. The trim removed 5 bases at V and 10 bases at J, leaving 3 bases unmatched. Germline loops: CDR1 SGHVS, CDR2 FQNEAQ. This CDR3 has 12 amino acids. The CDR3 reads CASSKTSGEQFF. The DNA of the CDR3 is TGTGCCAGCAGCAAGACTAGCGGCGAGCAGTTCTTC.

This sequence joins TRBV9 and TRBJ1-2; D uncertain. Trimming pared 2 bases from V and 6 bases from J, leaving 8 bases between. The CDR3 is made up of 12 amino acids. Germline V gene data show CDR1 as SGDLS and CDR2 as YYNGEE. CDR3 protein: CASSVAGDGYTF. Here the CDR3 DNA reads TGTGCCAGCAGCGTCGCCGGGGATGGCTACACCTTC.

This clone was observed once. This chain links TRBV29-1 with TRBJ2-5, with 9 bases that match TRBD1. The DNA matches TRBJ2-7 better at its end, which makes the J call doubtful. The CDR3 extends over 14 amino acids. Germline V gene data show CDR1 as SQVTM and CDR2 as ANQGSEA. The CDR3 sequence: CSVELGGQGGEQYF. The CDR3 bases are TGCAGCGTTGAGCTCGGGGGACAGGGAGGCGAGCAGTACTTC.

In its sample, this clone was seen a few times. The chain uses TRBV11-1 and TRBJ1-1; D gene unclear. Looked up from germline, CDR1 is SGHAT and CDR2 is FQDESV (reference sequence). The CDR3 is made up of 14 amino acids. Between the trimmed V and J ends, which lost 4 bases and 5 bases, there was a span of 14 bases. The CDR3 DNA sequence: TGTGCCAGCAGCTACATCAGCGGTGGGACTGAAGCTTTCTTT. Translating it yields CASSYISGGTEAFF.

This clone was recorded many times. This chain uses TRBV6-1 with TRBJ2-7, with TRBD1 matching over 7 bases. CDR1 is MNHNS, CDR2 SASEGT, per germline. The CDR3 totals 12 residues. The J segment lost 3 bases and the V segment lost 6 bases, leaving 2 bases of the junction unmatched. The CDR3 DNA sequence: TGTGCCAGCAGAGGGACAGTCTACGAGCAGTACTTC. Translation: CASRGTVYEQYF.

The chain couples TRBV11-3 to TRBJ2-5; D is unresolved. V was cut by 5 bases and J by 3 bases, with 10 bases left in between. Germline V CDR1 and CDR2: SGHNT, YENEEA. The CDR3 runs to 13 residues. CDR3 region: CASSPGVKETQYF. The CDR3 DNA sequence: TGTGCCAGCAGCCCCGGAGTGAAAGAGACCCAGTACTTC.

This chain links TRBV30 with TRBJ1-1, with a weak D call TRBD1 (6 bases). Germline CDR1 GTSNPN, CDR2 SVGIG (reference sequence). This CDR3 has 14 residues. Trimming cost V 1 base and J 5 bases, with 14 bases left between them. As DNA, the CDR3 is TGTGCCTGGAGTGCAAGGGGGGGGAGGACTGAAGCTTTCTTT. Its translation: CAWSARGGRTEAFF.

This clone was counted between two and nine times. CDR3 bases: TGCGCCAGCAGGGTAGCGGGGACTAGCACAGATACGCAGTATTTT. Its translation: CASRVAGTSTDTQYF. The genes are TRBV4-1 and TRBJ2-3; 8 bases match TRBD2. Germline V CDR1 and CDR2: MGHRA, YSYEKL. The CDR3 runs 15 residues. V trimming: 6 bases; J trimming: 0 bases; junction bases outside the gene matches: 5.

The chain joins TRBV28 to TRBJ2-1; D gene uncertain. V was trimmed by 1 base and J by 7 bases, leaving 11 bases between them. Germline CDR1 is MDHEN and CDR2 is SYDVKM. This CDR3 has 14 amino acids. CDR3 protein: CASSLFGSQNEQFF. As DNA, the CDR3 is TGTGCCAGCAGTTTATTCGGGTCCCAGAATGAGCAGTTCTTC.

This clone appeared a few times. This chain connects TRBV19 to TRBJ1-5; perhaps TRBD1 as D (6 bases). Looked up from germline, CDR1 is LNHDA and CDR2 is SQIVND (reference sequence). The CDR3 has 15 residues. V shed 1 base and J shed 6 bases, with 13 bases lying between them. The CDR3: CASSIGAGVGQPQHF. The CDR3 coding sequence is TGTGCCAGTAGTATAGGGGCAGGGGTTGGTCAGCCCCAGCATTTT.

Regarding this clone: At one boundary the junction diverges from the germline segment, which might be a read error. This rearrangement joins TRBV6-1 to TRBJ2-7; weak D call: TRBD2 (6 bases). The CDR3 length is 17 residues. Germline V gives CDR1 MNHNS, CDR2 SASEGT. CDR3 bases: TGTGCCAGCAGTGATTTCAACGGGAAAGCGGGCTCCAACGAGCAGTACTTC. Amino acids: CASSDFNGKAGSNEQYF.

The chain employs TRBV4-3 and TRBJ1-2; no reliable D call. Germline loops: CDR1 LGHNA, CDR2 YSLEER. The CDR3 runs 14 residues. The V and J ends lost 0 bases and 2 bases respectively, with 7 bases between them. The CDR3 region is CASSQDSQNYGYTF. CDR3 bases: TGCGCCAGCAGCCAAGATTCCCAGAACTATGGCTACACCTTC.

This clone occurred once. This chain joins TRBV27 and TRBJ2-7; D possibly corresponds to TRBD1 (6 bases). V was trimmed by 4 bases and J by 5 bases, leaving 18 bases between them. Germline CDR1 MNHEY, CDR2 SMNVEV (reference sequence). CDR3 length: 15 amino acids. The CDR3 nucleotides read TGTGCCAGCAGTTCCTTCTTGGACAGACCGGACGAGCAGTACTTC. It specifies CASSSFLDRPDEQYF.

This clone occurred a few times. The V call is TRBV4-3, the J call TRBJ1-2; 9 positions agree with TRBD1. This CDR3 is built from 15 residues. CDR1 and CDR2 (germline): LGHNA, YSLEER. The V gene end was trimmed by 0 bases and the J gene end by 5 bases; junction bases not matched to a gene: 4. The CDR3 here is CASSQEIQGAYGYTF. DNA for the CDR3: TGCGCCAGCAGCCAAGAGATACAGGGGGCATATGGCTACACCTTC.

In nucleotides, the CDR3 is TGCAGTGCTCTTCACGGGGGCGAGCAGTACTTC. Translation gives CSALHGGEQYF. The chain joins TRBV20-1 to TRBJ2-7, with D perhaps matching TRBD2 (6 bases). The CDR3 loop spans 11 amino acids. Trimming left V 5 bases short and J 6 bases short, with 11 bases between. CDR1 DFQATT and CDR2 SNEGSKA come from the germline V gene (reference sequence).

This clone was counted a few times. This chain connects TRBV5-6 to TRBJ1-1, with D unclear. The CDR3 has 14 residues. The V and J ends lost 6 bases and 0 bases respectively, with 12 bases between them. Germline assignment: CDR1 SGHDT and CDR2 YYEEEE. For the CDR3, the DNA is TGTGCCAGCACCCTCCGGGGAATGAACACTGAAGCTTTCTTT. Its translation: CASTLRGMNTEAFF.

This chain joins TRBV28 and TRBJ1-5; 11 nucleotides align to TRBD1. With V trimmed by 4 bases and J by 7 bases, 3 bases remained unmatched. This CDR3 region has 14 residues. Germline CDR1 is MDHEN and CDR2 is SYDVKM. This chain's CDR3 is CASSSGQGVQPQHF. For the CDR3, the DNA is TGTGCCAGCAGTTCGGGACAGGGGGTACAGCCCCAGCATTTT.

The V gene is TRBV14, the J gene TRBJ1-4; 10 bases agree with TRBD1. This CDR3 contains 14 residues. V lost 4 bases, J lost 8 bases, and 4 bases stayed unmatched. Germline loops: CDR1 SGHDN, CDR2 FVKESK. CDR3 loop: CASSPRTGGEKLFF. The DNA for the CDR3 is TGTGCCAGCAGCCCTCGGACAGGGGGGGAAAAACTGTTTTTT.

The chain combines TRBV5-6 with TRBJ1-5; perhaps TRBD1 as D (6 bases). Germline V gives CDR1 SGHDT, CDR2 YYEEEE. V lost 8 bases, J lost 2 bases, and 11 bases lay in between. The CDR3 has 13 amino acids. Here the CDR3 DNA reads TGTGCCAGTTCGGACAGAGGCAATCAGCCCCAGCATTTT. Amino acids: CASSDRGNQPQHF.

V is TRBV7-2 and J is TRBJ2-2; 14 bases match TRBD2. The CDR3 contains 16 residues. J gave up 1 base and V 6 bases, and 1 base lay outside the gene matches. CDR1 SGHTA and CDR2 FQGNSA come from the germline V gene. The CDR3 loop is CASRTSGRGNTGELFF. Written as DNA, the CDR3 is TGTGCCAGCAGGACTAGCGGGAGGGGGAACACCGGGGAGCTGTTTTTT. The full variable domain, with the rest looked up from reference TRBV7-2 and TRBJ2-2, is GAGVSQSPSNKVTEKGKDVELRCDPISGHTALYWYRQSLGQGLEFLIYFQGNSAPDKSGLPSDRFSAERTGGSVSTLTIQRTQQEDSAVYLCASRTSGRGNTGELFFGEGSRLTVL.

V and J are TRBV5-4 and TRBJ1-1; possibly TRBD1 for D (5 bases). The CDR3 extends over 15 amino acids. V lost 3 bases, J lost 1 base, and 13 bases lay in between. Germline V gene sequence: CDR1 SGHNT, CDR2 YYREEE (reference sequence). The CDR3: CASSYAGRSNTEAFF. The CDR3 DNA is TGTGCCAGCAGCTATGCGGGACGGTCGAACACTGAAGCTTTCTTT.